The T cell receptor beta chain described here comes from a study of T cell changes during pregnancy in multiple sclerosis. TCRdb's copy holds only in-frame clones and misses some; the assay was immunoSEQ multiplex PCR. This table holds more than 55,000 clones, approximately 90% found once. Germline lookup yields CDR1 MNHEY and CDR2 SMNVEV (reference sequence). This CDR3 comprises 16 residues. Germline trimming cut 7 bases from V and 1 base from J; bases unmatched to any gene: 4. Material: peripheral blood, obtained in the second trimester of pregnancy. The chain couples TRBV27 to TRBJ2-1; TRBD2 matches 13 bases. The TCR sequence derives from a female donor with multiple sclerosis, enrolled in a pregnancy study. Written as DNA, the CDR3 is TGTGCCAGCATGAGGACTAGCGGGAGTTCCTACAATGAGCAGTTCTTC. Residues: CASMRTSGSSYNEQFF.